Listed below are T cell receptor beta chains from one sample, sequenced in a study of shared clonotypes between healthy human individuals. The repertoire was sequenced with immunoSEQ multiplex PCR; TCRdb's copy has only in-frame clones and lacks some. The data contain more than 2 million clones, about 95% of them singletons. Sequencing was carried out using naive CD8+ T cells sorted from blood. The receptors stem from a young man in good health. The CDR3 runs from the conserved cysteine through the conserved F or W. Fields, in order: J gene, V gene, D gene, clone size, CDR3 DNA, CDR3 protein. A D gene is named only where the DNA matches it firmly. For some rows the clone size is stated as once, few or many, or as a class when expanded; others skip it.

>TRBJ2-5|TRBV7-2|.|.
TGTGCCAGCAGCCATTTTGTGGGAACCCAAGAGACCCAGTACTTC
CASSHFVGTQETQYF
>TRBJ2-5|TRBV25-1|TRBD2|.
TGTGCCAGCAGTGAAATTCCTAGCGGTACGCCTGGGGAGACCCAGTACTTC
CASSEIPSGTPGETQYF
>TRBJ1-2|TRBV27|TRBD1|.
TGTGCCAGCAGTCCCTCTGTCGGACAGGGGGCCTTTGGCTACACCTTC
CASSPSVGQGAFGYTF
>TRBJ1-1|TRBV27|.|.
TGTGCCAGCTCCTCTTGGACCCACGAGGGAGGGATTGAAGCTTTCTTT
CASSSWTHEGGIEAFF
>TRBJ2-5|TRBV10-3|.|.
TGTGCCATCAGTGAAAAAGAGACCCAGTACTTC
CAISEKETQYF
>TRBJ1-1|TRBV5-6|TRBD1|.
TGTGCCAGCCATACAGGGGGCGGGAACACTGAAGCTTTCTTT
CASHTGGGNTEAFF
>TRBJ1-2|TRBV7-9|.|.
TGTGCCAGCAGCCAAGACACCCGGATGTACTACACCTTC
CASSQDTRMYYTF
>TRBJ2-2|TRBV27|.|.
TGTGCCAGCAGTTTATCGTACCCGGGGGCGGGCACCGGGGAGCTGTTTTTT
CASSLSYPGAGTGELFF
>TRBJ2-7|TRBV5-1|.|.
TGCGCCAGCAGCTTGGAGTCGAGCGAGCAGTACTTC
CASSLESSEQYF
>TRBJ2-1|TRBV7-7|TRBD2|.
TGTGCTAGCAGCTTATCTTCCGGGGGGTACAATGAGCAGTTCTTC
CASSLSSGGYNEQFF
>TRBJ2-7|TRBV21-1|.|.
TGTGCCAGCAAAACCCCCCACAGCGAGCAGTACTTC
CASKTPHSEQYF
>TRBJ2-1|TRBV4-1|TRBD2|.
TGCGCCAGCAGCCAAGCGGGACTAGCTGACAATGAGCAGTTCTTC
CASSQAGLADNEQFF
>TRBJ2-1|TRBV30|.|.
TGTGCCTGGGGGAATGGAGCGGTTAGCTCCTACAATGAGCAGTTCTTC
CAWGNGAVSSYNEQFF
>TRBJ1-1|TRBV4-1|.|.
TGCGCCAGCAGCCAAGATCCCTATCTCCAGAACACTGAAGCTTTCTTT
CASSQDPYLQNTEAFF
>TRBJ1-5|TRBV28|.|.
TGTGCCAGCAGTCGCTCCAGGGTAGGCAATCAGCCCCAGCATTTT
CASSRSRVGNQPQHF
>TRBJ2-2|TRBV4-1|.|.
TGCGCCAGCAGCCAAGTAACTCGGACAGATAACACCGGGGAGCTGTTTTTT
CASSQVTRTDNTGELFF
>TRBJ2-7|TRBV27|.|.
TGTGCCAGCAGTCCCTCTGTGGGAGAGGAGGAAGGTGAGCAGTACTTC
CASSPSVGEEEGEQYF
>TRBJ2-7|TRBV28|TRBD2|.
TGTGCCAGCAGTCCAGCAGGGAGCGGGGGGAACTACGAGCAGTACTTC
CASSPAGSGGNYEQYF
>TRBJ2-3|TRBV7-6|.|.
TGTGCCAGCAGCTCATATAGCGGAACAGATACGCAGTATTTT
CASSSYSGTDTQYF
>TRBJ2-5|TRBV11-2|.|.
TGTGCCAGCAGCGTAGATGACGAGACCCAGTACTTC
CASSVDDETQYF
>TRBJ2-2|TRBV27|.|.
TGTGCCAGCAGTTTACAACAGGTGGCGAACACCGGGGAGCTGTTTTTT
CASSLQQVANTGELFF
>TRBJ2-7|TRBV5-4|TRBD2|.
TGTGCCAGCAGCCTCTCCTGGGAGGGCGAGCAGTACTTC
CASSLSWEGEQYF
>TRBJ2-7|TRBV4-1|.|.
TGCGCCAGCAGCCAAGGTCCCTCCTACGAGCAGTACTTC
CASSQGPSYEQYF
>TRBJ1-3|TRBV6-1|.|.
TGTGCCAGCAGTGGGTGGGGGTCCGGAAACACCATATATTTT
CASSGWGSGNTIYF
>TRBJ2-7|TRBV29-1|.|.
TGCAGCGTTGTAGAAGAGGGGTCCTACGAGCAGTACTTC
CSVVEEGSYEQYF
>TRBJ2-7|TRBV4-2|TRBD1|.
TGTGCCAGCAGCCAGAACAGGGGCTACGAGCAGTACTTC
CASSQNRGYEQYF
>TRBJ2-7|TRBV4-1|.|.
TGCGCCAGCAGCCGCACCGGGACGGGGGCCTACGAGCAGTACTTC
CASSRTGTGAYEQYF
>TRBJ1-1|TRBV19|.|.
TGTGCCAGTAGTATAGGGATCAGGGTCGACACTGAAGCTTTCTTT
CASSIGIRVDTEAFF
>TRBJ1-3|TRBV11-2|.|.
TGTGCCAGCAGAGGCACACCAGGGCTTCTATCTGGAAACACCATATATTTT
CASRGTPGLLSGNTIYF
>TRBJ2-1|TRBV28|TRBD2|.
TGTGCCAGCAGTTTGGGACTAGCGGGGGGCCCCTACAATGAGCAGTTCTTC
CASSLGLAGGPYNEQFF
>TRBJ2-3|TRBV7-9|.|.
TGTGCCAGCAGCTACTCCTATCCAGATACGCAGTATTTT
CASSYSYPDTQYF
>TRBJ2-7|TRBV7-8|TRBD2|.
TGTGCCAGCAGCTTAGCGACTAGCGGGATTACCTACGAGCAGTACTTC
CASSLATSGITYEQYF
>TRBJ2-1|TRBV7-6|TRBD1|.
TGTGCCAGCAGCTCCGGACAGGGGGCCTTCAATGAGCAGTTCTTC
CASSSGQGAFNEQFF
>TRBJ1-4|TRBV4-3|.|.
TGCGCCAGCAGCCGAATCCTTGCAACTAATGAAAAACTGTTTTTT
CASSRILATNEKLFF
>TRBJ1-4|TRBV2|TRBD1|few
TGTGCCAGCAGTGAGGGACAGGGATGGAATGAAAAACTGTTTTTT
CASSEGQGWNEKLFF
>TRBJ2-2|TRBV7-6|TRBD2|.
TGTGCCAGCAGCCCTTCGCCTAGCGGGAAAGGGACCGGGGAGCTGTTTTTT
CASSPSPSGKGTGELFF
>TRBJ2-1|TRBV7-8|.|.
TGTGCCAGCAGCTTAGAGGCAGGGTACAATGAGCAGTTCTTC
CASSLEAGYNEQFF
>TRBJ2-5|TRBV5-6|.|once
TGTGCCAGCAGCTCAGGGAGAGAGACCCAGTACTTC
CASSSGRETQYF
>TRBJ1-1|TRBV28|.|.
TGTGCCAGCAACCGTGGTGGGCAGTTAAGAACTGAAGCTTTCTTT
CASNRGGQLRTEAFF
>TRBJ2-7|TRBV30|.|.
TGTGCCTGGGCAACCGGACCGGGGGGCAGCCGGGAGCAGTACTTC
CAWATGPGGSREQYF
>TRBJ2-7|TRBV7-2|TRBD2|.
TGTGCCAGCAGCCCGGGACTAGCGGGAGTTGAGCAGTACTTC
CASSPGLAGVEQYF
>TRBJ2-7|TRBV4-3|.|.
TGCGCCAGCAGCCAGGGGGGCTACTCCTACGAGCAGTACTTC
CASSQGGYSYEQYF
>TRBJ1-6|TRBV6-5|.|.
TGTGCCAGCAGTTACTCTCCCGGGGCGAATTCACCCCTCCACTTT
CASSYSPGANSPLHF
>TRBJ1-2|TRBV6-5|TRBD1|.
TGTGCCAGCAGTTATTTTCAGGGGGCTGGTGGCTACACCTTC
CASSYFQGAGGYTF
>TRBJ1-1|TRBV7-9|.|.
TGTGCCAGCAGCTTACCAGCCTTGAACACTGAAGCTTTCTTT
CASSLPALNTEAFF
>TRBJ1-6|TRBV2|TRBD1|once
TGTGCCAGCAGTGAAGCGGGCCCGGGACAGCGTGGTTCACCCCTCCACTTT
CASSEAGPGQRGSPLHF
>TRBJ2-7|TRBV5-4|.|.
TGTGCCAGCAGCTCCCGAGGGAGACGTGGAGCTTTGGGCTCCTACGAGCAGTACTTC
CASSSRGRRGALGSYEQYF
>TRBJ2-7|TRBV7-9|.|.
TGTGCCAGCAGCTTAGAAGTGACTAACTACGAGCAGTACTTC
CASSLEVTNYEQYF
>TRBJ1-1|TRBV29-1|.|.
TGCAGCGTTGTGGGCGATGGCGGGGCTTTCTTT
CSVVGDGGAFF
>TRBJ1-2|TRBV4-1|.|.
TGCGCCAGCAGCCTCAATGATCCGGGCCCGGGAGGCTACACCTTC
CASSLNDPGPGGYTF
>TRBJ2-7|TRBV2|.|.
TGTGCCAGCAGTGTAGTAGCGGTCTACGAGCAGTACTTC
CASSVVAVYEQYF
>TRBJ2-5|TRBV2|.|.
TGTGCCAGCAGTGAGGGGTCAGGGCAAGAGACCCAGTACTTC
CASSEGSGQETQYF